The entry below describes one TCR beta chain. This entry comes from a study of T-cell reconstitution after alpha-beta-depleted transplantation in children. Library preparation (for TCRbeta) was performed with unique molecular identifiers. TCRdb reanalysed the PCR reads using MiXCR and keeps one entry per CDR3 protein. The top ten hold approximately 1% of the sample, which has 600,000 to 700,000 distinct CDR3 sequences, 15% to 20% seen once. The sequencing here drew on PBMCs from the stem cell graft donor, taken from the stem cell graft. The TCR originated in a human donor who donated a stem cell graft to a child with acute myeloid leukemia.

This chain's CDR3 is CASSDTSDSYNEQFF. Written as DNA, the CDR3 is TGTGCCAGCAGTGATACATCGGATTCTTACAATGAGCAGTTCTTC. The genes are TRBV28 and TRBJ2-1; D uncertain. Germline CDR1 is MDHEN and CDR2 is SYDVKM. The V and J ends lost 5 bases and 4 bases respectively, with 15 bases between them. The CDR3 has 15 residues. Variable domain in full (rest from reference TRBV28 and TRBJ2-1): DVKVTQSSRYLVKRTGEKVFLECVQDMDHENMFWYRQDPGLGLRLIYFSYDVKMKEKGDIPEGYSVSREKKERFSLILESASTNQTSMYLCASSDTSDSYNEQFFGPGTRLTVL.